The 2 T cell receptor beta chains in this list originate from one sample, sequenced in a study of technical replicates of blood from a handful of donors. TCRdb's table, derived via immunoSEQ multiplex PCR, lists solely in-frame clones and lacks some. Here the sample spans about 79,000 clones, 94% being singletons. The sequenced material came from T cells isolated from PBMCs. Every receptor here comes from a human donor in good health.

The genes are TRBV27 and TRBJ2-7; possible D gene TRBD2, 6 bases. Germline lookup yields CDR1 MNHEY and CDR2 SMNVEV (reference sequence). The CDR3 loop spans 15 amino acids. The ends were cut back, 8 bases at V and 11 bases at J, with 28 bases in the middle. CDR3 region: CASGGTQSALQSKYF. CDR3 DNA: TGTGCCAGCGGGGGGACTCAGTCGGCCTTACAAAGCAAGTACTTC.

This clone was detected once. In DNA, the CDR3 is TGTGCCAGCAGCTGGGACTACGGAAACACCATATATTTT. The encoded protein is CASSWDYGNTIYF. The rearrangement links TRBV7-8 to TRBJ1-3; D is perhaps TRBD1 (5 bases). V lost 4 bases, J lost 4 bases, and 8 bases lay in between. The CDR3 is 13 residues long. Germline-derived CDR1 and CDR2 are SGHVS and FQNEAQ.